This T cell receptor beta chain was profiled in a study of blood T cell repertoires in COVID-19. V lost 6 bases and J 4 bases, leaving 7 bases between the germline ends. The CDR3 is 12 amino acids. The germline CDR1 and CDR2 sequences are MDHEN and SYDVKM. Sequencing used immunoSEQ multiplex PCR; TCRdb keeps in-frame clones, though not all of them. The sample gives about 310,000 clones, roughly 90% of which show up once; around 9.3% is in the top ten. This chain uses TRBV28 with TRBJ2-1; D unclear. The TCR originated in a woman aged 18-30 years who had recovered from COVID-19. The sequenced material came from PBMCs or T cells enriched from blood (not recorded which). CDR3: CASRQIYNEQFF. The CDR3 nucleotides are TGTGCCAGCAGACAGATATACAATGAGCAGTTCTTC. Complete variable domain (other parts from reference TRBV28 and TRBJ2-1): DVKVTQSSRYLVKRTGEKVFLECVQDMDHENMFWYRQDPGLGLRLIYFSYDVKMKEKGDIPEGYSVSREKKERFSLILESASTNQTSMYLCASRQIYNEQFFGPGTRLTVL.